The entry that follows covers one T cell receptor beta chain sequence. This record comes from a study of blood T cell repertoires in COVID-19. Measured with immunoSEQ multiplex PCR; TCRdb has only the in-frame clones, and not every one. The sample contains about 250,000 clones, around 89% of which appear only once. V lost 2 bases to trimming and J lost 7 bases; unmatched junction nucleotides: 7. The CDR3 runs to 15 residues. Germline CDR1 and CDR2: KGHSH and LQKENI. Sequenced material: peripheral blood. The receptor comes from a woman aged 40 to 50 who had recovered from COVID-19. The gene calls are TRBV18 and TRBJ1-2, with 10 positions matching TRBD1. CDR3 protein: CASSPGGQGFAGYTF. Here the CDR3 DNA reads TGTGCCAGCTCACCAGGGGGACAGGGGTTTGCTGGCTACACCTTC.